This record covers a single T cell receptor (beta chain). This specimen comes from a study of T cell changes during pregnancy in multiple sclerosis. The junction had 6 bases not matched to a gene; V was cut back by 6 bases and J by 6 bases. The CDR3 runs to 15 residues. Germline CDR1 and CDR2: SNHLY and FYNNEI. The method was immunoSEQ multiplex PCR; TCRdb's version includes in-frame clones alone and lacks a portion of them. The repertoire holds around 130,000 clones, with roughly 95% as singletons. Material: peripheral blood, obtained after pregnancy. The chain joins TRBV2 to TRBJ2-1; 12 bases align to TRBD2. This clonotype was sampled from a female donor with multiple sclerosis, enrolled in a pregnancy study. For the CDR3, the DNA is TGTGCCAGCAGACCGGGACTAGCGGGTTCCAATGAGCAGTTCTTC. It codes for CASRPGLAGSNEQFF.